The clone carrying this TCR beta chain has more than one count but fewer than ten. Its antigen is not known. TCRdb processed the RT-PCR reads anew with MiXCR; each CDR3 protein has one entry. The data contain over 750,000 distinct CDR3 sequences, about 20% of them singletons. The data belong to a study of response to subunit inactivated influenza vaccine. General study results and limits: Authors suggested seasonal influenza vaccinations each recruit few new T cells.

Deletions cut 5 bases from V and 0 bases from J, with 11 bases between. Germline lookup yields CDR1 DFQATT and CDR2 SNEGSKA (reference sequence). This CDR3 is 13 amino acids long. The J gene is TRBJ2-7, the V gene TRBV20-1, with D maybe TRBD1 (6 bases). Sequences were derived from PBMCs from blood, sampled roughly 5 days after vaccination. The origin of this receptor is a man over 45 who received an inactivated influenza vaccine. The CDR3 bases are TGCAGTGCTGGGCGGACAGACTCCTACGAGCAGTACTTC. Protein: CSAGRTDSYEQYF.